The 32 T cell receptor beta chains below come from one sample, sequenced in a study of CD8 T cells in ankylosing spondylitis. The study's findings and limits: In ankylosing spondylitis blood, a motif of eight highly homologous TCR beta variants appeared characteristic.

These receptors are not linked to any known antigen. Via MiXCR, TCRdb re-called the 5' RACE reads, giving one row per CDR3 protein. The sample holds roughly 470,000 distinct CDR3 sequences, about 24% seen once. The sample was blood, either unsorted or a sorted T cell fraction (not recorded which). The receptors stem from a male donor with ankylosing spondylitis.

This clonotype was seen ten or more times. The V gene is TRBV28, the J gene TRBJ2-5; D remains unclear. Germline CDR1 MDHEN, CDR2 SYDVKM. Trimming shortened V by 4 bases and J by 5 bases, and 8 bases separated the two germline ends. The CDR3 contains 12 residues. CDR3 nucleotide sequence: TGTGCCAGCAGTTCAGTGGGGGAGACCCAGTACTTC. This gives the protein CASSSVGETQYF.

This sequence joins TRBV12-3 or TRBV12-4 and TRBJ1-1; 7 nucleotides line up with TRBD1. CDR3 length: 14 amino acids. V was pared by 8 bases and J by 4 bases, with 10 bases of the junction left unmatched. As DNA, the CDR3 is TGTGCCAGCGCCCAGCAGGGGGGGGGCACTGAAGCTTTCTTT. Protein: CASAQQGGGTEAFF.

V is TRBV3-1 and J is TRBJ2-3; D unclear. V shed 1 base and J shed 1 base, with 9 bases lying between them. CDR3 length: 15 amino acids. CDR1 and CDR2 (germline): LGHDT, YNNKEL (reference sequence). The CDR3 nucleotides read TGTGCCAGCAGCCAAGGCGCCGGAGGCACAGATACGCAGTATTTT. Residues: CASSQGAGGTDTQYF.

This clonotype was detected a few times. The rearrangement joins TRBV7-2 to TRBJ1-1; D gene ambiguous. This CDR3 spans 13 amino acids. Per the germline V gene, CDR1 is SGHTA and CDR2 is FQGNSA. V was cut by 1 base and J by 3 bases, with 6 bases left in between. CDR3 nucleotides: TGTGCCAGCAGCTTAGTAGGGTACACTGAAGCTTTCTTT. Amino acids: CASSLVGYTEAFF.

The gene calls are TRBV7-2 and TRBJ1-1; D not resolved. The CDR3 is 15 amino acids. V was trimmed by 4 bases and J by 5 bases, leaving 17 bases between them. CDR1 and CDR2 (germline): SGHTA, FQGNSA. The CDR3 region is CASSSPLTPGTEAFF. The CDR3 DNA follows: TGTGCCAGCAGCTCTCCCCTAACCCCGGGAACTGAAGCTTTCTTT.

Only a few counts were recorded for this clonotype. This chain connects TRBV7-2 to TRBJ2-1; D gene uncertain. The CDR3 has 15 amino acids. Germline V gene lookup returns CDR1 SGHTA and CDR2 FQGNSA. Trimming took 1 base from V and 1 from J, leaving 8 bases between them. The CDR3 nucleotides read TGTGCCAGCAGCTTAGAAGCGCAATCCTACAATGAGCAGTTCTTC. Translation: CASSLEAQSYNEQFF.

This clonotype has more than one count but fewer than ten. The chain uses TRBV5-1 and TRBJ2-5; D gene uncertain. This CDR3 contains 14 residues. V was shortened by 4 bases and J by 5 bases, with 15 bases between the two germline ends. The germline V gene encodes CDR1 SGHRS and CDR2 YFSETQ. CDR3: CASSPYSVWETQYF. The CDR3 DNA follows: TGCGCCAGCAGCCCCTACAGTGTGTGGGAGACCCAGTACTTC.

This clonotype was seen only a few times. The chain combines TRBV20-1 with TRBJ1-1; D remains unclear. The CDR3 sequence is 12 residues long. Deletions cut 3 bases from V and 0 bases from J, with 5 bases between. Germline assignment: CDR1 DFQATT and CDR2 SNEGSKA (reference sequence). In DNA form, the CDR3 reads TGCAGTGCTAGTTACATGAACACTGAAGCTTTCTTT. Translating it yields CSASYMNTEAFF.

This sequence joins TRBV7-2 and TRBJ2-1, with TRBD1 identical over 8 bases. The CDR3 contains 15 residues. CDR1 is SGHTA, CDR2 FQGNSA, per germline. The V gene end was trimmed by 3 bases and the J gene end by 2 bases; junction bases not matched to a gene: 3. The CDR3 DNA follows: TGTGCCAGCAGCTTGTGGACAGGGACCTACAATGAGCAGTTCTTC. Encoded protein: CASSLWTGTYNEQFF.

This clonotype was seen a handful of times. The chain uses TRBV4-2 and TRBJ1-5; D gene uncertain. This CDR3 has 15 amino acids. V lost 4 bases to trimming and J lost 5 bases, with 15 bases between them. Germline assignment: CDR1 LGHNA and CDR2 YNFKEQ. The CDR3 coding sequence is TGTGCCAGCAGCCCAGCGGATTATACGGATCAGCCCCAGCATTTT. Translation gives CASSPADYTDQPQHF.

V and J are TRBV12-3 or TRBV12-4 and TRBJ1-3; D unclear. The CDR3 contains 13 residues. Trimming pared 6 bases from V and 0 bases from J, leaving 6 bases between. The chain's CDR3 is CASSPYSGNTIYF. Written as DNA, the CDR3 is TGTGCCAGCAGCCCTTACTCTGGAAACACCATATATTTT.

This chain uses TRBV19 with TRBJ1-5, with 7 bases lining up with TRBD1. V was clipped by 4 bases and J by 3 bases; unmatched bases: 3. This CDR3 contains 14 residues. CDR1 is LNHDA and CDR2 is SQIVND in the germline V gene (reference sequence). CDR3 amino acids: CASSTTGNNQPQHF. CDR3 nucleotides: TGTGCCAGTAGTACGACAGGGAACAATCAGCCCCAGCATTTT. Looking up the rest from reference TRBV19 and TRBJ1-5 gives the full variable domain: DGGITQSPKYLFRKEGQNVTLSCEQNLNHDAMYWYRQDPGQGLRLIYYSQIVNDFQKGDIAEGYSVSREKKESFPLTVTSAQKNPTAFYLCASSTTGNNQPQHFGDGTRLSIL.

CDR3 nucleotides: TGTGCCATCAGTGAGGGGACCCTCGATGATGAAAAACTGTTTTTT. This codes for CAISEGTLDDEKLFF. The rearrangement links TRBV10-3 to TRBJ1-4, with D tentatively TRBD1 (5 bases). Looked up from germline, CDR1 is ENHRY and CDR2 is SYGVKD. This CDR3 comprises 15 residues. The V end lost 2 bases, the J end lost 6 bases, and 13 bases lay between the germline ends.

The genes are TRBV12-3 or TRBV12-4 and TRBJ2-1; the match to TRBD2 covers 7 bases. With 5 bases clipped from V and 6 bases from J, the junction kept 7 bases outside the gene matches. The CDR3 is 14 amino acids. The DNA for the CDR3 is TGTGCCAGCAGTCGGACTAGTTCAGCCAATGAGCAGTTCTTC. Its translation: CASSRTSSANEQFF.

This clonotype was observed a few times. The rearrangement joins TRBV25-1 to TRBJ2-7, with D perhaps TRBD1 (6 bases). The CDR3 sequence is 13 residues long. Germline assignment: CDR1 MGHDK and CDR2 SYGVNS. The V gene lost 2 bases and the J gene lost 1 base, with 6 bases spanning the gap. CDR3 sequence (DNA): TGTGCCAGCAGTGAAAGGGGGTCCTACGAGCAGTACGTC. It is translated as CASSERGSYEQYV.

The sample holds a few counts of this clonotype. Here the CDR3 reads CASSFMVGGAPNGYTF. CDR3 DNA sequence: TGTGCCAGCAGTTTTATGGTCGGGGGCGCCCCGAATGGCTACACCTTC. The V and J genes are TRBV28 and TRBJ1-2; possible D gene TRBD1, 6 bases. CDR1 is MDHEN and CDR2 is SYDVKM in the germline V gene. The germline V and J ends were trimmed by 3 bases and 6 bases, with 20 bases remaining between them. The CDR3 consists of 16 residues.

In nucleotides, the CDR3 is TGTGCCAGCAGCCAAGATTGGGGGGCTAACACCGGGGAGCTGTTTTTT. It is translated as CASSQDWGANTGELFF. The chain employs TRBV3-1 and TRBJ2-2; either TRBD1 or TRBD2 may supply D (6 bases each). Germline V gene sequence: CDR1 LGHDT, CDR2 YNNKEL (reference sequence). V was cut by 0 bases and J by 2 bases, with 10 bases left in between. This CDR3 is 16 amino acids long.

This rearrangement joins TRBV24-1 to TRBJ1-2; D unclear. V dropped 4 bases and J dropped 3 bases, with 14 bases sitting between them. The length of the CDR3 is 15 residues. Per germline, CDR1 KGHDR and CDR2 SFDVKD. For the CDR3, the DNA is TGTGCCACCAGTGAATCACGGGGTCGGGACTATGGCTACACCTTC. It is translated as CATSESRGRDYGYTF.

The chain carries TRBV2 and TRBJ1-4; 9 bases fit TRBD1. After removal of 7 bases from V and 8 bases from J, the junction contained 8 bases not matched to a gene. The CDR3 runs to 14 residues. Germline loops: CDR1 SNHLY, CDR2 FYNNEI. CDR3 residues: CASKEGQGREKLFF. As DNA, the CDR3 is TGTGCCAGCAAGGAGGGACAGGGCCGCGAAAAACTGTTTTTT.

This clonotype was recorded a few times. This chain links TRBV7-9 with TRBJ2-7; D is uncertain. CDR3 size: 14 residues. The germline CDR1 and CDR2 sequences are SEHNR and FQNEAQ (reference sequence). Trimming cost V 1 base and J 7 bases, with 14 bases left between them. CDR3 nucleotide sequence: TGTGCCAGCAGCTTAGGGGCGGCCGTAGGGGAGCAGTACTTC. This translates into CASSLGAAVGEQYF. The variable domain in full, completed from reference TRBV7-9 and TRBJ2-7, reads DTGVSQNPRHKITKRGQNVTFRCDPISEHNRLYWYRQTLGQGPEFLTYFQNEAQLEKSRLLSDRFSAERPKGSFSTLEIQRTEQGDSAMYLCASSLGAAVGEQYFGPGTRLTVT.

This clonotype showed up just a few times. This chain joins TRBV20-1 and TRBJ2-5, with 12 bases matching TRBD2. Germline CDR1 is DFQATT and CDR2 is SNEGSKA (reference sequence). The CDR3 runs to 15 residues. The V gene end was trimmed by 3 bases and the J gene end by 1 base; junction bases not matched to a gene: 3. CDR3 sequence (DNA): TGCAGTGCTAGTTCTAGCGGGAGGGGCCAAGAGACCCAGTACTTC. As protein: CSASSSGRGQETQYF.

The genes are TRBV5-1 and TRBJ2-3; a possible D gene is TRBD2 (6 bases). V dropped 6 bases and J dropped 5 bases, with 19 bases sitting between them. The CDR3 consists of 15 residues. Germline V CDR1 and CDR2: SGHRS, YFSETQ. This CDR3 is CASIPSPQGGDTQYF. The CDR3 DNA is TGCGCCAGCATCCCTTCCCCGCAGGGAGGAGATACGCAGTATTTT.

V is TRBV7-9 and J is TRBJ1-1, with D perhaps matching TRBD1 (5 bases). Per germline, CDR1 SEHNR and CDR2 FQNEAQ (reference sequence). There are 14 residues in the CDR3. V was cut by 5 bases and J by 7 bases, with 17 bases left in between. CDR3 DNA: TGTGCCAGCAGCATACTTTACGGAGGGGTTGAAGCTTTCTTT. It yields the protein CASSILYGGVEAFF. Drawing the rest from reference TRBV7-9 and TRBJ1-1, the complete variable domain is DTGVSQNPRHKITKRGQNVTFRCDPISEHNRLYWYRQTLGQGPEFLTYFQNEAQLEKSRLLSDRFSAERPKGSFSTLEIQRTEQGDSAMYLCASSILYGGVEAFFGQGTRLTVV.

The J gene is TRBJ2-1, the V gene TRBV2, with TRBD2 identical over 12 bases. The germline gives CDR1 SNHLY, CDR2 FYNNEI. The junction had 9 bases not matched to a gene; V was cut back by 4 bases and J by 2 bases. The CDR3 has 18 residues. Here the CDR3 reads CASSAEATSGSAYNEQFF. The CDR3 nucleotides are TGTGCCAGCAGTGCCGAAGCGACTAGCGGGAGCGCCTACAATGAGCAGTTCTTC.

V usage is TRBV5-1 and J usage is TRBJ2-5; 10 nucleotides line up with TRBD2. The CDR3 is 16 amino acids. The V and J ends lost 0 bases and 0 bases, in that order; junction bases with no gene match: 2. Germline CDR1 SGHRS, CDR2 YFSETQ. The CDR3 DNA reads TGCGCCAGCAGCTTGGATCTAGCGGGAGACCAAGAGACCCAGTACTTC. This codes for CASSLDLAGDQETQYF. Together with reference TRBV5-1 and TRBJ2-5, the CDR3 gives the full variable domain: KAGVTQTPRYLIKTRGQQVTLSCSPISGHRSVSWYQQTPGQGLQFLFEYFSETQRNKGNFPGRFSGRQFSNSRSEMNVSTLELGDSALYLCASSLDLAGDQETQYFGPGTRLLVL.

Note on this clonotype: The germline gene is not matched at one end of the junction; a read error may be the cause. CDR3 sequence reads: CASSPYRGRETRYF. CDR3 coding DNA: TGTGCCAGCAGTCCCTACAGGGGGCGGGAGACCCGGTACTTC. The V call is TRBV12-3 or TRBV12-4, the J call TRBJ2-5; 9 bases are a match to TRBD1. The CDR3 is made up of 14 amino acids.

The chain combines TRBV5-1 with TRBJ1-2, with 7 bases aligning to TRBD1. V shed 4 bases and J 6 bases; nucleotides not matched to a gene: 12. The CDR3 contains 15 residues. Germline CDR1 is SGHRS and CDR2 is YFSETQ. The CDR3 sequence is CASSLSAGGVDGYTF. CDR3 nucleotides: TGCGCCAGCAGCCTTTCGGCAGGGGGAGTGGATGGCTACACCTTC.

The V gene is TRBV7-9, the J gene TRBJ2-7; D remains unclear. The germline V gene has CDR1 SEHNR and CDR2 FQNEAQ (reference sequence). The CDR3 runs 13 residues. With 2 bases removed from V and 6 bases from J, the gap between germline ends came to 11 bases. The DNA of the CDR3 is TGTGCCAGCAGCTTATCAAAGATCCCCGAGCAGTACTTC. Residues: CASSLSKIPEQYF.

The chain joins TRBV29-1 to TRBJ2-7; maybe TRBD1 (6 bases). V lost 4 bases, J lost 2 bases, and 12 bases lay in between. CDR3 length: 13 residues. From germline, CDR1 is SQVTM and CDR2 ANQGSEA. The CDR3: CSVGHREPYEQYF. The CDR3 bases are TGCAGCGTTGGTCACAGGGAACCCTACGAGCAGTACTTC.

This clonotype was observed a single time. The chain uses TRBV10-1 and TRBJ2-3; maybe TRBD2 (5 bases). This CDR3 region has 13 residues. The germline CDR1 and CDR2 sequences are WNHNN and SYGVQD (reference sequence). Deletions cut 6 bases from V and 6 bases from J, with 13 bases between. CDR3 loop: CASRREHGDTQYF. The DNA for the CDR3 is TGCGCCAGCAGGAGGGAGCACGGGGATACGCAGTATTTT.

The rearrangement uses TRBV7-9 and TRBJ2-5; 7 bases agree with TRBD2. Trimming took 2 bases from V and 5 from J; bases not matched to a gene: 8. The CDR3 runs 15 residues. Germline V CDR1 and CDR2: SEHNR, FQNEAQ (reference sequence). CDR3 residues: CASSLWREGPETQYF. CDR3 bases: TGTGCCAGCAGCTTATGGAGGGAGGGCCCGGAGACCCAGTACTTC. Together with reference TRBV7-9 and TRBJ2-5, the CDR3 gives the full variable domain: DTGVSQNPRHKITKRGQNVTFRCDPISEHNRLYWYRQTLGQGPEFLTYFQNEAQLEKSRLLSDRFSAERPKGSFSTLEIQRTEQGDSAMYLCASSLWREGPETQYFGPGTRLLVL.

This clonotype was seen at least ten times. This sequence joins TRBV20-1 and TRBJ1-5; no reliable D call. Germline CDR1 and CDR2: DFQATT and SNEGSKA (reference sequence). V shed 6 bases and J shed 2 bases, with 11 bases lying between them. CDR3 length: 13 residues. CDR3 nucleotide sequence: TGCAGTGCGCGGACTGCGCGCAATCAGCCCCAGCATTTT. It yields the protein CSARTARNQPQHF.